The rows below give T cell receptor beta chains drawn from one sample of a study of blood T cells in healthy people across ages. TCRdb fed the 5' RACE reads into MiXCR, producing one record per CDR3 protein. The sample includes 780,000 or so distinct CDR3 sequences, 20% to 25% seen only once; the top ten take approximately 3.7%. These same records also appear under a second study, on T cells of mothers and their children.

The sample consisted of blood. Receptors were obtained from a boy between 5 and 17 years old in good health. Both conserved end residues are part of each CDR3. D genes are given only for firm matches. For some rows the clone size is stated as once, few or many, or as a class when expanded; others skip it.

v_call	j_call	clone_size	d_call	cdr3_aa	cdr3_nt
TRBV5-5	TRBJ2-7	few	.	CASSSWTGYEQYF	TGTGCCAGCAGCTCCTGGACTGGCTACGAGCAGTACTTC
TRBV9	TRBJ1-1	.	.	CASSVGRVDNTEAFF	TGTGCCAGCAGCGTAGGGAGGGTGGATAACACTGAAGCTTTCTTT
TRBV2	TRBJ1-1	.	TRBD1	CASSERQGVEAFF	TGTGCCAGCAGTGAAAGACAGGGCGTTGAAGCTTTCTTT
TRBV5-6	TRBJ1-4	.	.	CASSHMAGDLTTNEKLFF	TGTGCCAGCAGCCACATGGCGGGGGACCTTACAACTAATGAAAAACTGTTTTTT
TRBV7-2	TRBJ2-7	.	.	CASSPGLAGTSYEQYF	TGTGCCAGCAGCCCGGGACTGGCGGGAACCAGTTACGAGCAGTACTTC
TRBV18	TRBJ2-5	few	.	CASSPPAEPQYF	TGTGCCAGCTCACCGCCAGCCGAGCCCCAGTACTTC
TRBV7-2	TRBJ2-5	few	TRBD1	CASSPQGARSGTQYF	TGTGCCAGCAGCCCCCAGGGGGCGCGGTCAGGGACCCAGTACTTC
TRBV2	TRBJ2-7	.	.	CASRAAYEQYF	TGTGCCAGCAGAGCAGCCTACGAGCAGTACTTC
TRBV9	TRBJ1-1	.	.	CASSVDDLRNTEAFF	TGTGCCAGCAGCGTAGACGACCTCAGAAACACTGAAGCTTTCTTT
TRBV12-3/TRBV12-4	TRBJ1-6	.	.	CASTLGESNSPLHF	TGTGCCAGCACCCTGGGGGAGTCCAATTCACCCCTCCACTTT
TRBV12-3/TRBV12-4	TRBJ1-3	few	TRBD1	CASSFGTGGNTIYF	TGTGCCAGCAGTTTTGGGACAGGCGGAAACACCATATATTTT
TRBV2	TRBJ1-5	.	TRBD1	CASSEAGTGMGTNQPQHF	TGTGCCAGCAGTGAAGCCGGGACAGGGATGGGGACCAATCAGCCCCAGCATTTT
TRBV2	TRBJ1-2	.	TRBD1	CASSAGQESYGYTF	TGTGCCAGCAGCGCGGGACAGGAGTCTTATGGCTACACCTTC
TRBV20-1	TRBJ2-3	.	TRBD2	CATSGLAGDTQYF	TGCGCTACAAGTGGACTAGCCGGAGATACGCAGTATTTT
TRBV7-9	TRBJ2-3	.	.	CASSTRDHTDTQYF	TGTGCCAGCAGCACCCGGGACCATACGGATACGCAGTATTTT
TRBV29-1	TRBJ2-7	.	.	CSVTDHSYEQYF	TGCAGCGTGACAGACCACTCCTACGAGCAGTACTTC
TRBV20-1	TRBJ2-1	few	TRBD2	CSARIASGTDDEQFF	TGCAGTGCTAGAATCGCTAGCGGAACCGACGATGAGCAGTTCTTC
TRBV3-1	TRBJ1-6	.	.	CASSQSGTVKNSPLHF	TGTGCCAGCAGCCAATCCGGGACCGTGAAGAATTCACCCCTCCACTTT
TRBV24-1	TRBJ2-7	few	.	CATSEGYEQYF	TGTGCCACCAGTGAAGGATACGAGCAGTACTTC
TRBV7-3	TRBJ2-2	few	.	CASTIGQLNTGELFF	TGTGCCAGCACCATAGGGCAATTGAACACTGGGGAGCTGTTTTTT
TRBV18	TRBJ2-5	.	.	CAGPLGRKETQYF	TGTGCCGGCCCACTCGGACGGAAAGAGACCCAGTACTTC
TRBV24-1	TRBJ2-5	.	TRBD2	CATRQTSGETQYF	TGTGCCACCAGACAGACTAGCGGGGAGACCCAGTACTTC
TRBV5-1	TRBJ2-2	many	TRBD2	CASSLVFLAGRTNTGELFF	TGCGCCAGCAGCTTGGTTTTCCTAGCGGGGCGGACGAACACCGGGGAGCTGTTTTTT
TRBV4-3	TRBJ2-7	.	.	CASSQDSDSSHEQYF	TGCGCCAGCAGCCAAGATAGCGACTCCTCCCACGAGCAGTACTTC
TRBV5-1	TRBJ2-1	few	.	CASSLNGGLPNEQFF	TGCGCCAGCAGCTTGAATGGGGGGTTGCCCAATGAGCAGTTCTTC
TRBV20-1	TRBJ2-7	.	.	CSARDLGGPHDEQYF	TGCAGTGCTAGAGATCTCGGGGGCCCCCACGACGAGCAGTACTTC
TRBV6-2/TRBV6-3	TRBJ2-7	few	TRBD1	CASSYLGQESYEQYF	TGTGCCAGCAGTTATTTGGGACAGGAGTCCTACGAGCAGTACTTC
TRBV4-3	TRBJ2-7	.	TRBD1	CASSQEYRGDSYEQYF	TGCGCCAGCAGCCAAGAGTACAGGGGCGACTCCTACGAGCAGTACTTC
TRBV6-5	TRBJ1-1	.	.	CASRAENTEAFF	TGTGCCTCCCGTGCCGAGAACACTGAAGCTTTCTTT
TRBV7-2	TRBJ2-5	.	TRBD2	CASSLTTSGGAAQYF	TGTGCCAGCAGCTTAACTACTAGCGGGGGGGCCGCCCAGTACTTC
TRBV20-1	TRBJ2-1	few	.	CSARKLEFEQFF	TGCAGTGCTAGAAAACTCGAATTTGAGCAGTTCTTC
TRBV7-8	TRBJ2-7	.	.	CASSLAGGPRSYEQYF	TGTGCCAGCAGCTTAGCGGGGGGGCCAAGATCCTACGAGCAGTACTTC
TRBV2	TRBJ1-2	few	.	CASRGTVGYTF	TGTGCCAGCAGGGGGACGGTTGGCTACACCTTC
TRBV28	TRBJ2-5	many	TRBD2	CASSLTGGSETQYF	TGTGCCAGCAGTTTGACGGGAGGGAGCGAGACCCAGTACTTC
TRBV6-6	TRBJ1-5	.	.	CASSYSWGPQPQHF	TGTGCCAGCAGTTACTCGTGGGGGCCTCAGCCCCAGCATTTT
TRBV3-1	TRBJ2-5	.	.	CASSQDYQTQYF	TGTGCCAGCAGCCAAGATTACCAGACCCAGTACTTC
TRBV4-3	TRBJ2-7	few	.	CASSQDRDAEAGTYEQYF	TGCGCCAGCAGCCAAGATCGGGACGCCGAAGCGGGTACCTACGAGCAGTACTTC
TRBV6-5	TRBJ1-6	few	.	CASSPEVHSPLHF	TGTGCCAGCAGTCCGGAGGTGCACTCACCCCTCCACTTT
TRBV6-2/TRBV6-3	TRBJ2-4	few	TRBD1	CASLDREGAKNIQYF	TGTGCCAGCCTAGACAGGGAAGGTGCCAAAAACATTCAGTACTTC
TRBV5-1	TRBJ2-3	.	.	CASSLAAASTDTQYF	TGCGCCAGCAGCTTGGCGGCAGCTAGCACAGATACGCAGTATTTT
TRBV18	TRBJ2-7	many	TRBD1	CASSPGTGNYEQYF	TGTGCCAGCTCCCCAGGGACAGGGAACTACGAGCAGTACTTC
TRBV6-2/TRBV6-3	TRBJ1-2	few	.	CASTLTTDTIYGYTF	TGTGCCAGCACTCTTACTACGGACACGATCTATGGCTACACCTTC
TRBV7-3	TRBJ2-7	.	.	CASSLRGGQNYEQYF	TGTGCCAGCAGCTTAAGAGGGGGTCAGAACTACGAGCAGTACTTC
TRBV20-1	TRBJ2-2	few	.	CSARPATTNTGELFF	TGCAGTGCTAGACCGGCAACTACGAACACCGGGGAGCTGTTTTTT
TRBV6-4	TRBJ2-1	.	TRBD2	CASSDRAGEGNEQFF	TGTGCCAGCAGTGACAGAGCGGGAGAGGGCAATGAGCAGTTCTTC
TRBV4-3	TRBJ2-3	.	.	CASSRRWGSTDTQYF	TGCGCCAGCAGCCGAAGATGGGGCAGCACAGATACGCAGTATTTT
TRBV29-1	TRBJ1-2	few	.	CSVERRFGGTNYGYTF	TGCAGCGTTGAAAGAAGATTTGGGGGGACTAACTATGGCTACACCTTC
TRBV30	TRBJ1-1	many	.	CAWDTGTKNTEAFF	TGTGCCTGGGATACCGGGACAAAGAACACTGAAGCTTTCTTT
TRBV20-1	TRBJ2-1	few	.	CSTPSGVGNEQFF	TGCAGTACCCCCTCCGGGGTGGGCAATGAGCAGTTCTTC
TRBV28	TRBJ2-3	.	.	CASRAQGTDTQYF	TGTGCCAGCAGGGCCCAGGGCACAGATACGCAGTATTTT
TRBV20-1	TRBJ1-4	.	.	CSASGGHEKLFF	TGCAGTGCTAGCGGCGGCCATGAAAAACTGTTTTTT
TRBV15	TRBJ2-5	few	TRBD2	CATSPGTSGYQETQYF	TGTGCCACCAGTCCCGGGACTAGCGGGTACCAAGAGACCCAGTACTTC